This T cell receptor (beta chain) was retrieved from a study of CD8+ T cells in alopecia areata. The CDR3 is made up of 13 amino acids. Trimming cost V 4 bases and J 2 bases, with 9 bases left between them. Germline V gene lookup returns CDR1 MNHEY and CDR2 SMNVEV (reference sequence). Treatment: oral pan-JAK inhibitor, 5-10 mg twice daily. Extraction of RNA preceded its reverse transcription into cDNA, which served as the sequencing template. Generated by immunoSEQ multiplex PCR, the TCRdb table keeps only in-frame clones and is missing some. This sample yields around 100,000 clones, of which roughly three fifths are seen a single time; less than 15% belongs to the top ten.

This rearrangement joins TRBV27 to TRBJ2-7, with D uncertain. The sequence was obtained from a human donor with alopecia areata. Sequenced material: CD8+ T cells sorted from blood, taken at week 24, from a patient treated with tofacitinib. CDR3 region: CASSSPEAYEQYF. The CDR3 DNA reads TGTGCCAGCAGTTCCCCCGAGGCCTACGAGCAGTACTTC.